This section outlines one TCR beta chain sequence together with its context. The data were taken from a study of immune evolution from preneoplasia to lung adenocarcinoma. Repertoires were generated with immunoSEQ multiplex PCR, while TCRdb's copy carries only in-frame clones and drops some. The data hold around 7,500 clones, with 65% to 90% observed a single time. Patient tissue came from resections in Japan or China, 2014–2017. Unmatched junction bases numbered 1, after V lost 6 bases and J lost 2 bases. This CDR3 has 13 amino acids. Germline loops: CDR1 SQVTM, CDR2 ANQGSEA. The chain recombines TRBV29-1 with TRBJ2-2; TRBD1 matches 9 bases. Sequencing input: FFPE minimally invasive lung adenocarcinoma tissue. The receptor's source is a person aged 65-85 years with lung adenocarcinoma. The CDR3 region has the DNA TGCAGCGTGGGACAGGGTAACACCGGGGAGCTGTTTTTT. Encoded protein: CSVGQGNTGELFF.